This T cell receptor (beta chain) was captured by sequencing in a study of shared clonotypes between healthy human individuals. V was clipped by 3 bases and J by 5 bases, with 19 bases between them. The CDR3 has 16 residues. CDR1 and CDR2 from the germline V gene are LNHDA and SQIVND (reference sequence). The run depth of the assay was deep. Sequencing was performed with immunoSEQ multiplex PCR; in TCRdb, only in-frame clones are kept and a portion is missing. The sample has about 2,500,000 clones; approximately 92% are singletons. This chain uses TRBV19 with TRBJ2-5; D might be TRBD2 (5 bases). This clonotype originated in a man in his late teens or twenties in good health. The sequenced sample consisted of naive CD4+ T cells sorted from blood. The subset is: CD45RA+ positively selected. The CDR3 nucleotides read TGTGCCAGTAGTATGGGTTCAAGGAGGTATTGGGAGACCCAGTACTTC. Protein: CASSMGSRRYWETQYF.